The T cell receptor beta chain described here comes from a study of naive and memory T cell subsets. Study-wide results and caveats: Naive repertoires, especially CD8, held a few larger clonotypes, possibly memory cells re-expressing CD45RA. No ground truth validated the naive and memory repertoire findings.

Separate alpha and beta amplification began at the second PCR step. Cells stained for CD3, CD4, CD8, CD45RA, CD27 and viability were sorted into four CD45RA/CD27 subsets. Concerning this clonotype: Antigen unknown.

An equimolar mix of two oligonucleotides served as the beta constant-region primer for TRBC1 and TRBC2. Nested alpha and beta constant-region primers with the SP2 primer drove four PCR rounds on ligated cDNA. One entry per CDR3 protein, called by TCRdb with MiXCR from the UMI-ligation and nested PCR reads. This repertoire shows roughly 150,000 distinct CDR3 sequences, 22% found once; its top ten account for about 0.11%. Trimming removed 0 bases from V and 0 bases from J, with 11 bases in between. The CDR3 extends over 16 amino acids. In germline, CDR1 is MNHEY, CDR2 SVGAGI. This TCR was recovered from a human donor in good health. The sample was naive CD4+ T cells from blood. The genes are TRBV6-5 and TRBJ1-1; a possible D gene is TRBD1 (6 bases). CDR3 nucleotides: TGTGCCAGCAGTTACTCGCGGGGGGCAATGAACACTGAAGCTTTCTTT. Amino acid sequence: CASSYSRGAMNTEAFF.